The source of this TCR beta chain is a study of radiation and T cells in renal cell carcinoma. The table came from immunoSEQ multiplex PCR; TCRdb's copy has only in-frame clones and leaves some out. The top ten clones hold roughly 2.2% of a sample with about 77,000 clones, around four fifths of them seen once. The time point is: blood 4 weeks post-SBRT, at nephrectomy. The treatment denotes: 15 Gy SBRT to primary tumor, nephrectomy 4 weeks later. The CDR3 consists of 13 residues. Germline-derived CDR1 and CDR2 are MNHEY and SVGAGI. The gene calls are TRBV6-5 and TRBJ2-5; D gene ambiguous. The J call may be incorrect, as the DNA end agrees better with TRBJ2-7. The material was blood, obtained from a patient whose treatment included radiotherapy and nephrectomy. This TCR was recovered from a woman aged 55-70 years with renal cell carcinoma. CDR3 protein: CASSYGLGYEQYF. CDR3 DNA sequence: TGTGCCAGCAGTTACGGGCTTGGCTACGAGCAGTACTTC.